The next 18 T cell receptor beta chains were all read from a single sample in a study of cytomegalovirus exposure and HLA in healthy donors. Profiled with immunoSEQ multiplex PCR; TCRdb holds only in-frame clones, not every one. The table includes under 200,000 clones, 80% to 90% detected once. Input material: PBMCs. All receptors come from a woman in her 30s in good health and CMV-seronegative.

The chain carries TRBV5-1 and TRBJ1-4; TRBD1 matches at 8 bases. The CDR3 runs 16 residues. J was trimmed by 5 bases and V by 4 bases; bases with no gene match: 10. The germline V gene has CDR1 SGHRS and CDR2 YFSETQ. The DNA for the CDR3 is TGCGCCAGCAGCATAGGACAGGGCCAAAGGAATGAAAAACTGTTTTTT. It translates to CASSIGQGQRNEKLFF.

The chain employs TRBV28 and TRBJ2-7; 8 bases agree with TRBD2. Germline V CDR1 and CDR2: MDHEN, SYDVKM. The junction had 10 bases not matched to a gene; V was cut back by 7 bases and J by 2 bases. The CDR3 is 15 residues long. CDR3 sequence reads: CASTKLAVIAYEQYF. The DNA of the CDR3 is TGTGCCAGCACCAAACTAGCGGTGATAGCCTACGAGCAGTACTTC.

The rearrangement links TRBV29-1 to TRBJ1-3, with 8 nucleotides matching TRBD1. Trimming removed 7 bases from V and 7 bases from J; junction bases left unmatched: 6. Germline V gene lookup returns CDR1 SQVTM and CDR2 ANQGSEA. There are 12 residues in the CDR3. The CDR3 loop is CSASDRGNTIYF. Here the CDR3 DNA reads TGCAGCGCCAGCGACAGGGGTAACACCATATATTTT. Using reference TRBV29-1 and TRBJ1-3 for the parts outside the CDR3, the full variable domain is SAVISQKPSRDICQRGTSLTIQCQVDSQVTMMFWYRQQPGQSLTLIATANQGSEATYESGFVIDKFPISRPNLTFSTLTVSNMSPEDSSIYLCSASDRGNTIYFGEGSWLTVV.

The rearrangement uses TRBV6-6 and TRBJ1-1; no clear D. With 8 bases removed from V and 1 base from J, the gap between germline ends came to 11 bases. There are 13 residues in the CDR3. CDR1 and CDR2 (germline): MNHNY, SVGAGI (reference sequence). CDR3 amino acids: CASLREGNTEAFF. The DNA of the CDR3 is TGTGCCAGCCTCCGGGAAGGGAACACTGAAGCTTTCTTT.

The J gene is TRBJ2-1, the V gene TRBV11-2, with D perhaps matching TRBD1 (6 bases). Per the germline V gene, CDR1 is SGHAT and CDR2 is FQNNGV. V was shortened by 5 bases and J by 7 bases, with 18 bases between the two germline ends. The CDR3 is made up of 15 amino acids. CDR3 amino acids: CASSGRRMRGNEQFF. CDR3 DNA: TGTGCCAGCAGCGGCCGGCGGATGAGGGGGAATGAGCAGTTCTTC. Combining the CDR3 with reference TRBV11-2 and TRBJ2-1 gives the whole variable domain EAGVAQSPRYKIIEKRQSVAFWCNPISGHATLYWYQQILGQGPKLLIQFQNNGVVDDSQLPKDRFSAERLKGVDSTLKIQPAKLEDSAVYLCASSGRRMRGNEQFFGPGTRLTVL.

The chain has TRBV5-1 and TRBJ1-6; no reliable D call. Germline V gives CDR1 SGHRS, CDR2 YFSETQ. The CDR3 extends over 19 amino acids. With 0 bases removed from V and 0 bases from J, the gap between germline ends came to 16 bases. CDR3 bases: TGCGCCAGCAGCTTGGAGAGCGTGGGGAGCGTCTCCTATAATTCACCCCTCCACTTT. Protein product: CASSLESVGSVSYNSPLHF.

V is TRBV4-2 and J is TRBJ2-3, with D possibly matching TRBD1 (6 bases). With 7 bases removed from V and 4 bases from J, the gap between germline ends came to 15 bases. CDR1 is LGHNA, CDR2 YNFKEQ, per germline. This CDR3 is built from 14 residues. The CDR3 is CASTSRGFADTQYF. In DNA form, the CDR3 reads TGTGCCAGCACTTCCAGGGGATTCGCAGATACGCAGTATTTT.

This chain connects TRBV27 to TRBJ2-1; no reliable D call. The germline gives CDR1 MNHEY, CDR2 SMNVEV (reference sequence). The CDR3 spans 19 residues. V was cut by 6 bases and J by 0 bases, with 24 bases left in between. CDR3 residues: CASSPNNRLQLSSYNEQFF. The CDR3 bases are TGTGCCAGCAGCCCTAACAATCGTCTTCAACTAAGCTCCTACAATGAGCAGTTCTTC.

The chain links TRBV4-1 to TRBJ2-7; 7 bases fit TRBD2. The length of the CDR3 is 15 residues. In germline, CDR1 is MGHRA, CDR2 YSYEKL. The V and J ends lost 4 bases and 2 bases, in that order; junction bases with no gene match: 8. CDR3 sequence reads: CASSLGAGPTYEQYF. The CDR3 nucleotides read TGCGCCAGCAGCCTAGGAGCGGGGCCGACCTACGAGCAGTACTTC.

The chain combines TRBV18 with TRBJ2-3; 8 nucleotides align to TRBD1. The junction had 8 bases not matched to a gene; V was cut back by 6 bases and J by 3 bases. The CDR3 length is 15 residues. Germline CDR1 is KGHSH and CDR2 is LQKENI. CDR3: CASSRWGQETDTQYF. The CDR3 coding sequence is TGTGCCAGCTCTCGATGGGGACAGGAAACAGATACGCAGTATTTT.

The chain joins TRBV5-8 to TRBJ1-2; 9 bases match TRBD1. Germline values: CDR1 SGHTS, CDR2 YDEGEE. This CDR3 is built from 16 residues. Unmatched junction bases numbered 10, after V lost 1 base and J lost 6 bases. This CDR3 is CASSLKVGTGFDGYTF. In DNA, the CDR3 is TGTGCCAGCAGCTTGAAAGTTGGGACAGGGTTTGATGGCTACACCTTC.

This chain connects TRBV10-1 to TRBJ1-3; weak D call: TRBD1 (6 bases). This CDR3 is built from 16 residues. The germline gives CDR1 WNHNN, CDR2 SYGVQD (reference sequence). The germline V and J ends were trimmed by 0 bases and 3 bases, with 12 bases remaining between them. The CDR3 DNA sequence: TGCGCCAGCAGTGAGTCTCCGACAGGCTTTGGAAACACCATATATTTT. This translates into CASSESPTGFGNTIYF.

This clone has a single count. The CDR3 sequence is CASSRASAYEQYF. CDR3 nucleotides: TGTGCCAGCAGCCGAGCTAGCGCCTACGAGCAGTACTTC. This chain links TRBV7-8 with TRBJ2-7; perhaps TRBD2 as D (6 bases). V was clipped by 5 bases and J by 2 bases, with 10 bases between them. This CDR3 has 13 residues. Germline CDR1 reads SGHVS; CDR2 reads FQNEAQ. Drawing the rest from reference TRBV7-8 and TRBJ2-7, the complete variable domain is GAGVSQSPRYKVAKRGQDVALRCDPISGHVSLFWYQQALGQGPEFLTYFQNEAQLDKSGLPSDRFFAERPEGSVSTLKIQRTQQEDSAVYLCASSRASAYEQYFGPGTRLTVT.

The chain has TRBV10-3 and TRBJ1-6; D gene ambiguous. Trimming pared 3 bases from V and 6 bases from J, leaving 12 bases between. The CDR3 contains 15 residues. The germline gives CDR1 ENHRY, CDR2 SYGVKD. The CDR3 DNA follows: TGTGCCATCAGTGACCCCGGGAAAGGTAATTCACCCCTCCACTTT. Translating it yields CAISDPGKGNSPLHF.

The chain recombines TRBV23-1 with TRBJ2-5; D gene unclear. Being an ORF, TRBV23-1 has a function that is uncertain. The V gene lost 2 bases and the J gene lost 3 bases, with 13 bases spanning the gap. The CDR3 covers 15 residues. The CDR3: CASSQDSPTKETQYF. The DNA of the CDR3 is TGCGCCAGCAGTCAAGACTCACCTACCAAAGAGACCCAGTACTTC.

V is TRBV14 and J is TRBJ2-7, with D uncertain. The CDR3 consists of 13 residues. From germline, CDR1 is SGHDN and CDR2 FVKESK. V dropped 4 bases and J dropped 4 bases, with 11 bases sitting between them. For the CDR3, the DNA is TGTGCCAGCAGCCCCGCCGGTGAATACGAGCAGTACTTC. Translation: CASSPAGEYEQYF.

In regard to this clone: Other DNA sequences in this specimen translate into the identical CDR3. CDR3 nucleotides: TGTGCCAGCAGTGCACAGGGTGGGGAGACCCAGTACTTC. This translates into CASSAQGGETQYF. The chain carries TRBV6-1 and TRBJ2-5, with D possibly being TRBD1 (6 bases). CDR3 length: 13 residues. The germline gives CDR1 MNHNS, CDR2 SASEGT. With 4 bases removed from V and 5 bases from J, the gap between germline ends came to 11 bases.

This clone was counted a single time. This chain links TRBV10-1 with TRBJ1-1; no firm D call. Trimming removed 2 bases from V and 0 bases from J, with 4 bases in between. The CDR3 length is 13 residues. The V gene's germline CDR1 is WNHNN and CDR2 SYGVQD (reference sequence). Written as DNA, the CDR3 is TGCGCCAGCAGTGAGACACTGAACACTGAAGCTTTCTTT. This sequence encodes CASSETLNTEAFF.